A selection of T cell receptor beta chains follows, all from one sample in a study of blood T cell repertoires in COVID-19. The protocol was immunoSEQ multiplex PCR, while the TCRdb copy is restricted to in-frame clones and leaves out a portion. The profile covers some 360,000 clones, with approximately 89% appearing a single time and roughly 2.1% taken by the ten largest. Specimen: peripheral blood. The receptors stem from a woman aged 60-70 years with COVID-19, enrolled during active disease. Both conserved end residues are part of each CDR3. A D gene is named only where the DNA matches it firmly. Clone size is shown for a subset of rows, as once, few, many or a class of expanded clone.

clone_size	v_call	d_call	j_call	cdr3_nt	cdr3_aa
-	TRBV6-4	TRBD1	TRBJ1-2	TGTGCCAGCAGTGACCCGCCTCAGGACAGGGGGTCATGGGGCTACACCTTC	CASSDPPQDRGSWGYTF
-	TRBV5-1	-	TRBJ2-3	TGCGCCAGCAGCTTAACAGACCCTAGCACAGATACGCAGTATTTT	CASSLTDPSTDTQYF
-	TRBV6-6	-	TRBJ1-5	TGTGCCAGCAGTCCGCAGCGGTGGGGGCCGGGCAATCAGCCCCAGCATTTT	CASSPQRWGPGNQPQHF
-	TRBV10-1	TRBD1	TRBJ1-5	TGCGCCAGCAGTGTCGGTTTGGGTTCGGACAGGGGGCACTTGAAAAGCAATCAGCCCCAGCATTTT	CASSVGLGSDRGHLKSNQPQHF
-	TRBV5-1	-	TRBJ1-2	TGCGCCAGCAGAGCCATAGGGGGAGACTATGGCTACACCTTC	CASRAIGGDYGYTF
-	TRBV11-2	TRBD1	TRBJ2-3	TGTGCCAGCAGCTCAGGACAGGGGCGTTACACAGATACGCAGTATTTT	CASSSGQGRYTDTQYF
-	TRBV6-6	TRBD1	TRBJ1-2	TGTGCCAGCAGTTACTCGTCTAGACAGGGGAGTTACGGCTACACCTTC	CASSYSSRQGSYGYTF
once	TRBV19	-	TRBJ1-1	TGTGCCAGTAGTAACCGACGTGGGGCGAACACTGAAGCTTTCTTT	CASSNRRGANTEAFF
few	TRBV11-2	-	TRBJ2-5	TGTGCCAGCAGCTGGACATCTAACCAAGAGACCCAGTACTTC	CASSWTSNQETQYF
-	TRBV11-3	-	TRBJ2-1	TGTGCCAGCAGCCAAGGAGGGTCCGGTGAGCAGTTCTTC	CASSQGGSGEQFF
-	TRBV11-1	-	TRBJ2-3	TGTGCCAGCAGCTTAAGCGGCGGGCCAACAGATACGCAGTATTTT	CASSLSGGPTDTQYF
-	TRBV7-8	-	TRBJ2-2	TGTGCCAGCAGCCCGGGAATTAACACCGGGGAGCTGTTTTTT	CASSPGINTGELFF
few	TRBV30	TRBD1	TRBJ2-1	TGTGCCTGGGACCCGGGACAGGGGGCAAATGAGCAGTTCTTC	CAWDPGQGANEQFF
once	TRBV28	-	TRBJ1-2	TGTGCCAGCAGGCTGGGCCCGTATGGCTACACCTTC	CASRLGPYGYTF
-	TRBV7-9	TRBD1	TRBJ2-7	TGTGCCAGCAGCCACAATACAGGGGTCGAGCAGTACTTC	CASSHNTGVEQYF
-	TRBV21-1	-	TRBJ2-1	TGTGCCAGCAGCAAATCCCGGCCGACTCTGCACAATGAGCAGTTCTTC	CASSKSRPTLHNEQFF
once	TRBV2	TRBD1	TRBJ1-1	TGTGCCAGCAGTTACGGACAGGGGGGGGTTGGGAACACTGAAGCTTTCTTT	CASSYGQGGVGNTEAFF
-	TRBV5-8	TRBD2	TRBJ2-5	TGTGCCAGCACCCTTCCGGGACTAGCGGTAAAAGAGACCCAGTACTTC	CASTLPGLAVKETQYF
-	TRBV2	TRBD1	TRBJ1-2	TGTGCCAGCAACCCGACAGGGGAGGCCTATGGCTACACCTTC	CASNPTGEAYGYTF